These 2 T cell receptor beta chains share one sample of origin, sequenced in a study of post-analysis software for immune sequencing data (dated by TCRdb to the mid-2010s). Here is what the overall study found, with its caveats: Significantly higher frequencies in patients than in controls were found for about five TRBV segments, including TRBV5-6, TRBV5-1 and TRBV20-1.

The library was made by PCR. Sequencing used an Illumina HiSeq 2500. To reduce PCR and sequencing biases, unique molecular identifiers were incorporated into the TCR beta cDNA libraries. TCRdb trimmed public reads at Q25 via fastp, called clones via MiXCR and kept in-frame beta chains. Each record represents a unique CDR3 protein, reported with the most common genes and DNA among its rows. In this sample the table shows hundreds of thousands of distinct CDR3 sequences, 25% to 30% of which occur a single time. The ten largest clones represent under 0.7% of the sample. These TCRs' antigens remain unknown. Sequencing input: blood. The origin of the receptors is a girl between 5 and 17 years old with multiple sclerosis.

V is TRBV6-4 and J is TRBJ2-6; 8 bases match TRBD1. Per the germline V gene, CDR1 is MRHNA and CDR2 is SNTAGT. The CDR3 covers 18 residues. V shed 0 bases and J 5 bases; nucleotides not matched to a gene: 9. Written as DNA, the CDR3 is TGTGCCAGCAGTGACTCGGGGACAGGAGCATCTAGGGCCAACGTCCTGACTTTC. Its translation: CASSDSGTGASRANVLTF.

This clonotype appeared a few times. The J gene is TRBJ2-1, the V gene TRBV7-2; 8 bases line up with TRBD2. CDR1 SGHTA and CDR2 FQGNSA come from the germline V gene. CDR3 size: 12 residues. V was pared by 5 bases and J by 12 bases, with 6 bases of the junction left unmatched. The CDR3: CASSPRSGGQFF. CDR3 nucleotides: TGTGCCAGCAGCCCAAGGAGCGGGGGGCAGTTCTTC.